Below, 14 T cell receptor beta chains from the same sample are listed, as sequenced in a study of siplizumab effects on memory and regulatory T cells. The data were produced by immunoSEQ multiplex PCR, yet TCRdb's version contains in-frame clones alone and is incomplete. Of more than 70,000 clones in the sample, 95% were seen once. Sequencing was done on a sample of CD8+ T cells sorted from blood. The receptors stem from a human donor in good health.

The chain is built from TRBV19 and TRBJ1-1; D is perhaps TRBD1 (5 bases). The CDR3 has 14 amino acids. Germline V gene lookup returns CDR1 LNHDA and CDR2 SQIVND (reference sequence). V was clipped by 7 bases and J by 1 base, with 13 bases between them. The CDR3 is CASTPGGENTEAFF. As DNA, the CDR3 is TGTGCCAGTACCCCCGGGGGGGAGAACACTGAAGCTTTCTTT.

The chain recombines TRBV27 with TRBJ2-7; the D gene is possibly TRBD1 (6 bases). This CDR3 is built from 14 residues. Germline V gene lookup returns CDR1 MNHEY and CDR2 SMNVEV (reference sequence). Trimming left V 6 bases short and J 2 bases short, with 14 bases between. The CDR3 sequence is CASRKGHPTYEQYF. The CDR3 bases are TGTGCCAGCAGAAAGGGACACCCCACCTACGAGCAGTACTTC.

CDR3 nucleotide sequence: TGTGCCAGCAGCTTATCTTTAGCGAGGGGAGATACGCAGTATTTT. Translating it yields CASSLSLARGDTQYF. The chain links TRBV11-2 to TRBJ2-3; D assignment may be TRBD1 or TRBD2 (5 bases each). Between the trimmed V and J ends, which lost 2 bases and 5 bases, there was a span of 14 bases. The CDR3 has 15 residues. Germline V CDR1 and CDR2: SGHAT, FQNNGV.

The count of this clone is one. The chain has TRBV2 and TRBJ2-7; TRBD1 matches 8 bases. CDR1 and CDR2 (germline): SNHLY, FYNNEI. The V gene end was trimmed by 0 bases and the J gene end by 0 bases; junction bases not matched to a gene: 4. This CDR3 has 16 residues. This CDR3 is CASSEAQGQDSYEQYF. CDR3 bases: TGTGCCAGCAGTGAAGCCCAGGGACAGGACTCCTACGAGCAGTACTTC.

The gene calls are TRBV19 and TRBJ2-3; 9 nucleotides align to TRBD1. V shed 5 bases, J shed 6 bases, and the junction held 3 bases outside the gene matches. CDR3 length: 13 residues. Germline CDR1 and CDR2: LNHDA and SQIVND (reference sequence). The CDR3 sequence is CASSPGTGDTQYF. CDR3 nucleotide sequence: TGTGCCAGTAGTCCCGGGACAGGGGATACGCAGTATTTT.

This chain connects TRBV29-1 to TRBJ2-3; 10 nucleotides line up with TRBD2. Looked up from germline, CDR1 is SQVTM and CDR2 is ANQGSEA. CDR3 length: 14 residues. With 2 bases clipped from V and 5 bases from J, the junction kept 4 bases outside the gene matches. In DNA, the CDR3 is TGCAGCGTTGAACTAGCGGGAGAACTAGATACGCAGTATTTT. Amino acid sequence: CSVELAGELDTQYF.

The V call is TRBV4-1, the J call TRBJ1-4; D is unresolved. This CDR3 region has 15 residues. V was trimmed by 0 bases and J by 6 bases, leaving 11 bases between them. CDR1 and CDR2 from the germline V gene are MGHRA and YSYEKL. As DNA, the CDR3 is TGCGCCAGCAGCCAAGATCAACGCGGGTATGAAAAACTGTTTTTT. This encodes CASSQDQRGYEKLFF.

The J gene is TRBJ2-3, the V gene TRBV7-9; D call uncertain. In germline, CDR1 is SEHNR, CDR2 FQNEAQ (reference sequence). This CDR3 spans 12 amino acids. V shed 3 bases and J shed 5 bases, with 6 bases lying between them. CDR3 in DNA: TGTGCCAGCAGCTTCATAGAAGATACGCAGTATTTT. Its translation: CASSFIEDTQYF.

The chain joins TRBV5-6 to TRBJ2-2; 7 nucleotides align to TRBD2. CDR1 is SGHDT, CDR2 YYEEEE, per germline. V shed 0 bases, J shed 1 base, and the junction held 0 bases outside the gene matches. This CDR3 spans 15 amino acids. This CDR3 reads CASSLASGNTGELFF. The CDR3 DNA follows: TGTGCCAGCAGCTTGGCTAGCGGGAACACCGGGGAGCTGTTTTTT. The complete variable domain, with remaining parts taken from reference TRBV5-6 and TRBJ2-2, reads DAGVTQSPTHLIKTRGQQVTLRCSPKSGHDTVSWYQQALGQGPQFIFQYYEEEERQRGNFPDRFSGHQFPNYSSELNVNALLLGDSALYLCASSLASGNTGELFFGEGSRLTVL.

The rearrangement joins TRBV19 to TRBJ1-6; 8 bases align to TRBD1. Trimming removed 5 bases from V and 0 bases from J; junction bases left unmatched: 9. This CDR3 comprises 18 residues. Germline CDR1 is LNHDA and CDR2 is SQIVND (reference sequence). The CDR3 sequence: CASSPGTGRSSYNSPLHF. CDR3 bases: TGTGCCAGTAGTCCCGGGACAGGTAGAAGCTCCTATAATTCACCCCTCCACTTT.

The gene calls are TRBV9 and TRBJ1-5; D is possibly TRBD1 (5 bases). Germline V gene data show CDR1 as SGDLS and CDR2 as YYNGEE. V lost 0 bases, J lost 7 bases, and 14 bases lay in between. This CDR3 comprises 15 residues. CDR3 in DNA: TGTGCCAGCAGCGTAGATGGGACGCGGGGACAGCCCCAGCATTTT. Translation: CASSVDGTRGQPQHF.

This clone was counted only a few times. The gene calls are TRBV13 and TRBJ2-7; 7 bases align to TRBD2. The CDR3 consists of 16 residues. Germline loops: CDR1 PRHDT, CDR2 FYEKMQ (reference sequence). The junction had 10 bases not matched to a gene; V was cut back by 3 bases and J by 2 bases. CDR3 sequence reads: CASSFHGTTIPYEQYF. The CDR3 DNA follows: TGTGCCAGCAGCTTCCACGGGACTACGATCCCCTACGAGCAGTACTTC.

This rearrangement joins TRBV6-5 to TRBJ1-6, with D possibly TRBD1 on 5 matching bases. This CDR3 spans 16 amino acids. CDR1 and CDR2 from the germline V gene are MNHEY and SVGAGI. V was clipped by 0 bases and J by 14 bases, with 20 bases between them. CDR3: CASSYSTGTSGLALHF. The CDR3 nucleotides are TGTGCCAGCAGTTACTCAACCGGGACGTCTGGTTTAGCCCTCCACTTT.

The chain links TRBV27 to TRBJ2-1, with D hard to call. In germline, CDR1 is MNHEY, CDR2 SMNVEV (reference sequence). This CDR3 contains 16 residues. The ends were cut back, 6 bases at V and 0 bases at J, with 15 bases in the middle. CDR3 nucleotide sequence: TGTGCCAGCAGCCGCCGACCCCGGAGCTCCTACAATGAGCAGTTCTTC. This sequence encodes CASSRRPRSSYNEQFF.